The 16 T cell receptor beta chains below were found in one sample sequenced in a study of shared clonotypes between healthy human individuals. Method: immunoSEQ multiplex PCR; TCRdb's copy keeps in-frame clones and lacks some. The sample yields roughly 2,500,000 clones, roughly 93% seen once. Material for sequencing was naive CD4+ T cells from PBMCs. Noted subset: CD45RA+ positively selected. These receptors originate from a man aged 18 to 35 in good health. Some clones in this sample may be carry-over from other donors' samples.

The chain recombines TRBV5-4 with TRBJ2-5; a weak D match, TRBD2 (7 bases). The ends were cut back, 4 bases at V and 2 bases at J, with 15 bases in the middle. This CDR3 is 15 amino acids long. CDR1 is SGHNT and CDR2 is YYREEE in the germline V gene (reference sequence). CDR3 bases: TGTGCCAGCAGCACCCTTGGGAGGGGGCAAGAGACCCAGTACTTC. It encodes CASSTLGRGQETQYF.

On this clone: The sample holds other DNA sequences that translate to the same CDR3. V gene TRBV5-1 combines with J gene TRBJ2-5, with 10 nucleotides matching TRBD2. Germline V gene sequence: CDR1 SGHRS, CDR2 YFSETQ. This CDR3 is built from 15 residues. V was pared by 0 bases and J by 5 bases, with 4 bases of the junction left unmatched. CDR3 DNA: TGCGCCAGCAGCTTGGCGGCTAGCGGGAGTGAGACCCAGTACTTC. It yields the protein CASSLAASGSETQYF.

This chain uses TRBV6-6 with TRBJ1-4, with TRBD1 as a possible D gene (5 bases). V was pared by 6 bases and J by 3 bases, with 11 bases between. The CDR3 runs to 14 residues. Looked up from germline, CDR1 is MNHNY and CDR2 is SVGAGI (reference sequence). This CDR3 is CASRTGASNEKLFF. The CDR3 nucleotides read TGTGCCAGCAGGACCGGGGCCTCTAATGAAAAACTGTTTTTT.

Remarks on this clone: Other DNA sequences in the sample encode the same CDR3. The chain is built from TRBV28 and TRBJ1-1, with 7 nucleotides matching TRBD1. After removal of 6 bases from V and 7 bases from J, the junction contained 5 bases not matched to a gene. This CDR3 contains 12 residues. Germline V gene sequence: CDR1 MDHEN, CDR2 SYDVKM. CDR3 in amino acids: CASSLQGLEAFF. CDR3 sequence (DNA): TGTGCCAGCAGCCTACAGGGGCTTGAAGCTTTCTTT.

V and J are TRBV6-5 and TRBJ1-1, with D perhaps TRBD1 (5 bases). Germline V gene data show CDR1 as MNHEY and CDR2 as SVGAGI. Trimming took off 1 base at V and 0 bases at J, with 12 bases between the two ends. The CDR3 spans 16 residues. Here the CDR3 reads CASSYWWSGLNTEAFF. The CDR3 region has the DNA TGTGCCAGCAGTTACTGGTGGTCGGGGCTGAACACTGAAGCTTTCTTT.

Comment on this clone: Different DNA sequences within this sample yield the same CDR3. The chain joins TRBV2 to TRBJ2-7, with 7 bases lining up with TRBD1. The germline V gene has CDR1 SNHLY and CDR2 FYNNEI. There are 13 residues in the CDR3. Unmatched junction bases numbered 2, after V lost 6 bases and J lost 0 bases. The CDR3, as DNA: TGTGCCAGCAGCCGGGACAGCTCCTACGAGCAGTACTTC. Translation: CASSRDSSYEQYF.

The J gene is TRBJ2-5, the V gene TRBV9; possibly TRBD2 for D (6 bases). Per the germline V gene, CDR1 is SGDLS and CDR2 is YYNGEE. The CDR3 sequence is 16 residues long. V lost 3 bases and J lost 7, with 22 bases in between. The CDR3 region is CASSGLDSLLGGTQYF. The DNA of the CDR3 is TGTGCCAGCAGCGGACTAGACTCCCTCCTTGGCGGGACCCAGTACTTC.

The J gene is TRBJ2-1, the V gene TRBV18; 8 bases map to TRBD1. CDR3 length: 14 residues. Trimming removed 2 bases from V and 5 bases from J; junction bases left unmatched: 2. Germline V gene sequence: CDR1 KGHSH, CDR2 LQKENI. CDR3 nucleotides: TGTGCCAGCTCACCATCGGACAGGGACAATGAGCAGTTCTTC. This codes for CASSPSDRDNEQFF.

This chain links TRBV28 with TRBJ1-2; 8 positions match TRBD1. Looked up from germline, CDR1 is MDHEN and CDR2 is SYDVKM. CDR3 size: 13 residues. Trimming cost V 8 bases and J 8 bases; bases outside gene matches: 10. The CDR3: CASGDRGGRGYTF. Here the CDR3 DNA reads TGTGCCAGCGGAGACAGGGGAGGTCGAGGCTACACCTTC.

V is TRBV6-1 and J is TRBJ2-5; D may be TRBD1 (5 bases). V lost 5 bases, J lost 9 bases, and 19 bases lay in between. CDR1 and CDR2 from the germline V gene are MNHNS and SASEGT. This CDR3 spans 14 amino acids. In nucleotides, the CDR3 is TGTGCCAGCAGTAGAGGACAAGGCGTTGGGGCCCAGTACTTC. It translates to CASSRGQGVGAQYF.

The chain is built from TRBV6-6 and TRBJ1-1; D possibly corresponds to TRBD1 (6 bases). The CDR3 is 13 residues long. Between the trimmed V and J ends, which lost 7 bases and 3 bases, there was a span of 12 bases. Germline CDR1 and CDR2: MNHNY and SVGAGI (reference sequence). The CDR3: CASTGQTDTEAFF. The CDR3 bases are TGTGCCAGCACCGGACAGACTGACACTGAAGCTTTCTTT.

The chain carries TRBV14 and TRBJ2-1; 12 positions match TRBD1. This CDR3 has 16 amino acids. In germline, CDR1 is SGHDN, CDR2 FVKESK. Losses at the gene ends were 4 bases for V and 4 bases for J; bases not matched to a gene: 5. For the CDR3, the DNA is TGTGCCAGCAGCCTACCGGGACAGGGGGCTTACAATGAGCAGTTCTTC. This translates into CASSLPGQGAYNEQFF.

The V and J genes are TRBV27 and TRBJ1-5; TRBD1 agrees at 7 bases. Per germline, CDR1 MNHEY and CDR2 SMNVEV (reference sequence). This CDR3 is 18 amino acids long. The ends lost 0 bases at V and 6 bases at J; junction bases unmatched: 14. CDR3 residues: CASSLSGGWRGLGQPQHF. The CDR3 DNA sequence: TGTGCCAGCAGTTTATCAGGGGGCTGGCGAGGGCTGGGTCAGCCCCAGCATTTT.

The chain carries TRBV5-1 and TRBJ1-5, with a possible D match to TRBD1 (6 bases). Trimming took 0 bases from V and 3 from J, leaving 10 bases between them. Per germline, CDR1 SGHRS and CDR2 YFSETQ. This CDR3 has 15 residues. The CDR3 DNA reads as TGCGCCAGCAGCTTGGCGGGGACACCCAATCAGCCCCAGCATTTT. Its translation is CASSLAGTPNQPQHF. Drawing the rest from reference TRBV5-1 and TRBJ1-5, the complete variable domain is KAGVTQTPRYLIKTRGQQVTLSCSPISGHRSVSWYQQTPGQGLQFLFEYFSETQRNKGNFPGRFSGRQFSNSRSEMNVSTLELGDSALYLCASSLAGTPNQPQHFGDGTRLSIL.

The J gene is TRBJ2-4, the V gene TRBV7-2; the D call may be TRBD1 or TRBD2 (5 bases each). With 1 base removed from V and 3 bases from J, the gap between germline ends came to 10 bases. Germline CDR1 and CDR2: SGHTA and FQGNSA. The CDR3 covers 15 residues. DNA for the CDR3: TGTGCCAGCAGCTTAGGGGGGTTCGGCAAAAACATTCAGTACTTC. This sequence encodes CASSLGGFGKNIQYF.

The V and J genes are TRBV11-2 and TRBJ2-3; TRBD1 is a possible D gene (6 bases). There are 16 residues in the CDR3. V lost 1 base to trimming and J lost 2 bases, with 13 bases between them. Looked up from germline, CDR1 is SGHAT and CDR2 is FQNNGV. The CDR3 loop reads CASSLGDNSLTDTQYF. CDR3 DNA sequence: TGTGCCAGCAGCTTAGGGGACAATTCTCTCACAGATACGCAGTATTTT.